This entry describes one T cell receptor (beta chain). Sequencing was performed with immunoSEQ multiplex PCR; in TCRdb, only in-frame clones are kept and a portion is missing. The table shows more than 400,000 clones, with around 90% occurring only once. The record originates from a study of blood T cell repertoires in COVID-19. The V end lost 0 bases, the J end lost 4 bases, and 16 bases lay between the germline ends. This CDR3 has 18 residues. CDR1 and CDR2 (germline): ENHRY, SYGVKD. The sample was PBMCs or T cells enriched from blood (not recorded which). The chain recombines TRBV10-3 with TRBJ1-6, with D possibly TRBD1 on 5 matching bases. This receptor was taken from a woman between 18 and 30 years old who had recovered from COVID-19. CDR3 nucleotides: TGTGCCATCAGTGAGTCGTTAGGAGGGGAAGGGTATAATTCACCCCTCCACTTT. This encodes CAISESLGGEGYNSPLHF.